Presented here are 20 T cell receptor beta chains from one specimen sequenced in a study of T-cell memory formation after mild COVID-19. TCRdb re-called the 5' RACE reads with MiXCR, one entry per CDR3 protein. The top ten hold about a fifth of the sample, which has about 340,000 distinct CDR3 sequences, more than 15% seen once. The sequenced sample was PBMCs or a T cell subset sorted from them (not recorded which). The receptor source for this set is a man aged 18 to 29 who had mild COVID-19 (a few samples of this study predate the infection). Cell type and time point are not known.

This clonotype was observed a few times. The chain couples TRBV24-1 to TRBJ2-2, with 7 bases that match TRBD1. This CDR3 has 14 amino acids. Germline V gene lookup returns CDR1 KGHDR and CDR2 SFDVKD. J lost 4 bases, V lost 10 bases, and 8 bases had no gene match. This chain's CDR3 is CATRGRGSTGELFF. The CDR3 nucleotides read TGTGCCACTCGGGGCAGGGGGTCCACCGGGGAGCTGTTTTTT.

The chain employs TRBV7-2 and TRBJ2-7; 12 bases are a match to TRBD2. Germline V gives CDR1 SGHTA, CDR2 FQGNSA. J gave up 9 bases and V 5 bases, and 14 bases lay outside the gene matches. The CDR3 length is 16 residues. This CDR3 reads CASSDQGLAGSSRQYF. The CDR3 region has the DNA TGTGCCAGCAGCGACCAGGGACTAGCGGGTTCTTCTAGGCAGTACTTC.

This clonotype was seen a handful of times. Written as DNA, the CDR3 is TGCGCCAGCAGCCAAGGTCCCGCGAGGGGGGCTGACGGAAACGAGCAGTACTTC. Its protein product is CASSQGPARGADGNEQYF. V gene TRBV4-1 combines with J gene TRBJ2-7, with D perhaps assigned TRBD1 or TRBD2 (6 bases each). CDR1 and CDR2 (germline): MGHRA, YSYEKL. The CDR3 runs 18 residues. V was shortened by 1 base and J by 5 bases, with 24 bases between the two germline ends.

The CDR3 DNA follows: TGCGCCAGCGCGGTAGCGGGGCACACAGATACGCAGTATTTT. It translates to CASAVAGHTDTQYF. The chain has TRBV5-1 and TRBJ2-3; 8 nucleotides match TRBD2. The CDR3 totals 14 residues. Germline V gives CDR1 SGHRS, CDR2 YFSETQ. V lost 7 bases and J lost 2; bases outside the gene matches: 6.

V is TRBV7-2 and J is TRBJ2-1; TRBD1 might be the D (6 bases). Between the trimmed V and J ends, which lost 1 base and 1 base, there was a span of 8 bases. This CDR3 has 15 residues. Germline lookup yields CDR1 SGHTA and CDR2 FQGNSA. CDR3 sequence reads: CASSLGRGSYNEQFF. The CDR3 nucleotides are TGTGCCAGCAGCTTAGGCAGGGGTTCCTACAATGAGCAGTTCTTC.

A few counts support this clonotype. The chain links TRBV4-1 to TRBJ2-3; no definite D call. Deletions cut 6 bases from V and 5 bases from J, with 9 bases between. CDR1 and CDR2 (germline): MGHRA, YSYEKL. This CDR3 has 12 amino acids. CDR3 nucleotide sequence: TGCGCCAGCAGTCGAGCTGAAGATACGCAGTATTTT. It translates to CASSRAEDTQYF.

The chain has TRBV4-2 and TRBJ2-1, with D unresolved. V shed 1 base and J shed 0 bases, with 13 bases lying between them. The CDR3 runs to 17 residues. Germline V CDR1 and CDR2: LGHNA, YNFKEQ. The CDR3 spells CASSQVLQGPSYNEQFF. The CDR3 nucleotides are TGTGCCAGCAGCCAAGTTCTACAAGGACCCTCCTACAATGAGCAGTTCTTC.

This clonotype occurred a few times. The gene calls are TRBV5-6 and TRBJ1-4; D unresolved. The CDR3 spans 13 residues. CDR1 and CDR2 from the germline V gene are SGHDT and YYEEEE. The germline V and J ends were trimmed by 3 bases and 5 bases, with 8 bases remaining between them. The CDR3 is CASSSAGNEKLFF. The CDR3 nucleotides are TGTGCCAGCAGCTCCGCTGGGAATGAAAAACTGTTTTTT.

CDR3 sequence reads: CSAGEGAAEAFF. CDR3 coding DNA: TGCAGTGCTGGTGAGGGGGCCGCTGAAGCTTTCTTT. The chain links TRBV20-1 to TRBJ1-1; 7 bases fit TRBD1. Trimming cost V 5 bases and J 6 bases; bases outside gene matches: 6. Germline CDR1 is DFQATT and CDR2 is SNEGSKA (reference sequence). The CDR3 is made up of 12 amino acids.

This chain connects TRBV6-2 or TRBV6-3 to TRBJ2-7; 8 bases match TRBD1. Trimming at V came to 6 bases and at J to 2 bases, leaving 9 bases not matched to a gene. Germline CDR1 and CDR2: MNHEY and SVGEGT. The length of the CDR3 is 15 residues. The CDR3 nucleotides read TGTGCCAGCAGGACTCCCGGGACAGGACCCTACGAGCAGTACGTC. Translating it yields CASRTPGTGPYEQYV.

At least ten counts were recorded for this clonotype. V usage is TRBV7-3 and J usage is TRBJ2-3, with D hard to call. The germline V gene has CDR1 SGHTA and CDR2 FQGTGA. This CDR3 has 14 residues. V was shortened by 2 bases and J by 2 bases, with 8 bases between the two germline ends. CDR3 sequence: CASSLDGITDTQYF. The DNA of the CDR3 is TGTGCCAGCAGCTTAGATGGCATCACAGATACGCAGTATTTT.

The rearrangement joins TRBV6-5 to TRBJ1-1; maybe TRBD1 (5 bases). The CDR3 has 16 residues. Germline lookup yields CDR1 MNHEY and CDR2 SVGAGI. Between the trimmed V and J ends, which lost 2 bases and 1 base, there was a span of 14 bases. This CDR3 reads CASSYATWGGNTEAFF. DNA of the CDR3: TGTGCCAGCAGTTACGCCACCTGGGGGGGGAACACTGAAGCTTTCTTT.

V usage is TRBV5-5 and J usage is TRBJ2-1; tentatively, D is TRBD1 or TRBD2 (5 bases each). The V gene's germline CDR1 is SGHKS and CDR2 YYEKEE (reference sequence). Trimming cost V 6 bases and J 6 bases, with 19 bases left between them. The CDR3 totals 15 residues. In nucleotides, the CDR3 is TGTGCCAGCATCACTCACCCTAATGGGGGCAATGAGCAGTTCTTC. As protein: CASITHPNGGNEQFF.

This clonotype was detected a few times. V is TRBV9 and J is TRBJ1-3, with D perhaps matching TRBD1 (5 bases). CDR3 length: 13 residues. Trimming stripped 7 bases from V and 4 bases from J, with 12 bases between. Germline V lookup: CDR1 SGDLS, CDR2 YYNGEE. The CDR3 DNA reads TGTGCCAGCCGGGGGTCGCAAGGAAACACCATATATTTT. It codes for CASRGSQGNTIYF.

V and J are TRBV20-1 and TRBJ2-5; tentatively, D is TRBD1 or TRBD2 (5 bases each). CDR1 DFQATT and CDR2 SNEGSKA come from the germline V gene (reference sequence). Trimming removed 0 bases at V and 7 bases at J, with 21 bases between. The CDR3 runs to 16 residues. Here the CDR3 DNA reads TGCAGTGCTAGAGACAGGGCCTTCGGGAAAAGATGGACCCAGTACTTC. Protein product: CSARDRAFGKRWTQYF.

This clonotype appeared a few times. The CDR3 DNA follows: TGCGCCAGCAGGGTCTCCGGACTGAACACCGGGGAGCTGTTTTTT. The encoded protein is CASRVSGLNTGELFF. V gene TRBV4-3 combines with J gene TRBJ2-2, with a weak D call TRBD2 (5 bases). Trimming removed 6 bases from V and 1 base from J, with 12 bases in between. The CDR3 has 15 residues. Germline V CDR1 and CDR2: LGHNA, YSLEER.

The chain links TRBV29-1 to TRBJ2-3; D possibly corresponds to TRBD1 (6 bases). CDR1 SQVTM and CDR2 ANQGSEA come from the germline V gene. The CDR3 is 15 residues long. V lost 2 bases to trimming and J lost 1 base, with 13 bases between them. CDR3 DNA: TGCAGCGTTGAATTTCGGGACACCCGCACAGATACGCAGTATTTT. It translates to CSVEFRDTRTDTQYF.

This clonotype showed up just a few times. The rearrangement joins TRBV5-1 to TRBJ2-6; 7 bases line up with TRBD1. V was clipped by 5 bases and J by 2 bases; unmatched bases: 10. Per germline, CDR1 SGHRS and CDR2 YFSETQ. CDR3 length: 17 residues. CDR3 residues: CASSHRGLGAGANVLTF. DNA of the CDR3: TGCGCCAGCAGTCACAGGGGTTTAGGTGCTGGGGCCAACGTCCTGACTTTC.

The chain couples TRBV18 to TRBJ2-7; TRBD1 agrees at 7 bases. This CDR3 spans 14 amino acids. Germline loops: CDR1 KGHSH, CDR2 LQKENI. V gave up 3 bases and J gave up 7 bases; unmatched junction bases: 9. CDR3 sequence: CASSPPTGAAEQYV. The CDR3 DNA reads TGTGCCAGCTCACCTCCAACAGGGGCTGCGGAGCAGTACGTC.

This clonotype was seen more than once but under ten times. The chain links TRBV2 to TRBJ2-7; D is possibly TRBD1 (6 bases). Germline lookup yields CDR1 SNHLY and CDR2 FYNNEI. V lost 6 bases, J lost 4 bases, and 19 bases lay in between. The CDR3 is 15 residues long. The CDR3 nucleotides are TGTGCCAGCAGCGAAAGCGTCGGCAGGGGTTACGAGCAGTACTTC. The encoded protein is CASSESVGRGYEQYF.